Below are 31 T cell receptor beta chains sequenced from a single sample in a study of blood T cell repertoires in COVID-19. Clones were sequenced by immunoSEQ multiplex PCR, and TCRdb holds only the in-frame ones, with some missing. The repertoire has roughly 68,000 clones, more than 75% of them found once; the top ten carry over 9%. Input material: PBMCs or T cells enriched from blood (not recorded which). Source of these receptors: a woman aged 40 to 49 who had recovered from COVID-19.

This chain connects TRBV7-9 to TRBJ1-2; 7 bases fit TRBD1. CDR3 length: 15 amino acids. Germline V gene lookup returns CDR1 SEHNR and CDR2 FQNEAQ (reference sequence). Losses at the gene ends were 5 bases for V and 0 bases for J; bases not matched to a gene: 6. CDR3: CASSAGQDPNYGYTF. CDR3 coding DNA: TGTGCCAGCAGCGCCGGACAGGACCCTAACTATGGCTACACCTTC.

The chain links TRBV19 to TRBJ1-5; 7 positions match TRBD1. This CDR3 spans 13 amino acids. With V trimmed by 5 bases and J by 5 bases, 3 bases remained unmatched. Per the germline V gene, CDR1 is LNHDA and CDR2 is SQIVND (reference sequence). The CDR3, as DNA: TGTGCCAGTAGTGTCACAGGGGATCAGCCCCAGCATTTT. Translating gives CASSVTGDQPQHF.

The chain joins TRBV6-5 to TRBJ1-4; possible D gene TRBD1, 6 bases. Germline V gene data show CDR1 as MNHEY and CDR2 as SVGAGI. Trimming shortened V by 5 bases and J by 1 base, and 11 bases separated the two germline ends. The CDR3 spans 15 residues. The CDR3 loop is CASSIQGITNEKLFF. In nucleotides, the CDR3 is TGTGCCAGCAGTATACAGGGAATAACTAATGAAAAACTGTTTTTT.

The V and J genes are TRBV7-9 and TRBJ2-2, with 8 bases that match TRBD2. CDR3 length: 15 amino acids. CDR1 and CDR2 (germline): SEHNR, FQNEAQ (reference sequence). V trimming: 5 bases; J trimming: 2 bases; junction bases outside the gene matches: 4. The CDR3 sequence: CASSERGPNTGELFF. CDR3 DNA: TGTGCCAGCAGCGAGCGGGGGCCTAACACCGGGGAGCTGTTTTTT.

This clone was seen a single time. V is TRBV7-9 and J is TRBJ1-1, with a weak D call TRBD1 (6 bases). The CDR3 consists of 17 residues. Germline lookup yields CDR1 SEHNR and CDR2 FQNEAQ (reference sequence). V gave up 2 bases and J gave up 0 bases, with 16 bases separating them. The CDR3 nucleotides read TGTGCCAGCAGCTTAATCGGAGTCAGGGACATGAACACTGAAGCTTTCTTT. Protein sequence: CASSLIGVRDMNTEAFF. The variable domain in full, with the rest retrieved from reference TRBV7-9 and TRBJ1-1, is DTGVSQNPRHKITKRGQNVTFRCDPISEHNRLYWYRQTLGQGPEFLTYFQNEAQLEKSRLLSDRFSAERPKGSFSTLEIQRTEQGDSAMYLCASSLIGVRDMNTEAFFGQGTRLTVV.

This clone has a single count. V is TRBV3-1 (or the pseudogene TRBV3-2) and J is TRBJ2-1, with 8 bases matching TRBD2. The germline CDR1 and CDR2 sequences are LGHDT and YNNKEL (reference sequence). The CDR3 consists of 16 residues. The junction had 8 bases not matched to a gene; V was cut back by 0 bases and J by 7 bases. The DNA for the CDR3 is TGTGCCAGCAGCCAAGATCTTGCGGGGGGTACGAATGAGCAGTTCTTC. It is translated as CASSQDLAGGTNEQFF.

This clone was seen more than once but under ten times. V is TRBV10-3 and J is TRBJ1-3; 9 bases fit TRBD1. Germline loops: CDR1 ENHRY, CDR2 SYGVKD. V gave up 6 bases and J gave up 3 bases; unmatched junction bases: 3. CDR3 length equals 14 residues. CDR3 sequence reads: CAIRGTGLGNTIYF. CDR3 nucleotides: TGTGCCATCAGGGGGACAGGGCTTGGAAACACCATATATTTT.

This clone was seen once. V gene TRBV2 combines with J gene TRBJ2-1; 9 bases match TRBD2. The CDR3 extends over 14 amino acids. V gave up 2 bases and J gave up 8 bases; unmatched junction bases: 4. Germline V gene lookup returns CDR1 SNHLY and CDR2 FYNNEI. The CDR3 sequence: CASSELAGVDEQFF. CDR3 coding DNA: TGTGCCAGCAGTGAATTAGCGGGGGTGGATGAGCAGTTCTTC.

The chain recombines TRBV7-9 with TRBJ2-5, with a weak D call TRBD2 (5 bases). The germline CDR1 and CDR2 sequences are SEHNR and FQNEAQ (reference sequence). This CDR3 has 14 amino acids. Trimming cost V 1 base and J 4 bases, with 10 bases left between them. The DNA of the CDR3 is TGTGCCAGCAGCTTAGGGGCCGGGGTAGAGACCCAGTACTTC. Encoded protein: CASSLGAGVETQYF.

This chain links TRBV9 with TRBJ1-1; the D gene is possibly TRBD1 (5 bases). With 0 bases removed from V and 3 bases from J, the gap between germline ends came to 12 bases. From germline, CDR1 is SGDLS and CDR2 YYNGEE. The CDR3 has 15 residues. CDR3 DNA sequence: TGTGCCAGCAGCGTAGGGCCCTCAGGGCACACTGAAGCTTTCTTT. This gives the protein CASSVGPSGHTEAFF.

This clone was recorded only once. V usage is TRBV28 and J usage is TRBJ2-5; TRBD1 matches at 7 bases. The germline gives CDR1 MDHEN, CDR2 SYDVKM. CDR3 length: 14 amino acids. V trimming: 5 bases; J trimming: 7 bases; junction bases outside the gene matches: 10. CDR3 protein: CASSEQGFLRTQYF. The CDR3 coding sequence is TGTGCCAGCAGTGAACAGGGGTTTCTGAGGACCCAGTACTTC.

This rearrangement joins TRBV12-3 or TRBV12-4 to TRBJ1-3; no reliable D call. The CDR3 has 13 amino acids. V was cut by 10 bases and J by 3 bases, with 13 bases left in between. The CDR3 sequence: CATGVVGGNTIYF. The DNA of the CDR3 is TGTGCCACCGGGGTGGTGGGTGGAAACACCATATATTTT.

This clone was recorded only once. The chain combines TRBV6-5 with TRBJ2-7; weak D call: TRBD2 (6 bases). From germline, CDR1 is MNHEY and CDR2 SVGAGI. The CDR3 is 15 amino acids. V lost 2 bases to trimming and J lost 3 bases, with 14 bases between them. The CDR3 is CASSYGWGLNYEQYF. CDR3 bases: TGTGCCAGCAGTTACGGGTGGGGACTTAACTACGAGCAGTACTTC.

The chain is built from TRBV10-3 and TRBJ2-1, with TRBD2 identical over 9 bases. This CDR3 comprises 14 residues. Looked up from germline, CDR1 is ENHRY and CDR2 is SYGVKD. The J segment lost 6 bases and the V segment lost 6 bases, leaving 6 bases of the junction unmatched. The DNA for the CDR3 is TGTGCCATCAGCCCCCGGACTAGCGCCAATGAGCAGTTCTTC. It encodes CAISPRTSANEQFF.

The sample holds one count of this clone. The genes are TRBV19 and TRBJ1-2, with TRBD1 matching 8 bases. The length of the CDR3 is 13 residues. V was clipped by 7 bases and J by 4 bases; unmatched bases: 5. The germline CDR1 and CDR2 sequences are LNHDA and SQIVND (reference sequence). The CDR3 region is CASTGQGSYGYTF. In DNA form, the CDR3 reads TGTGCCAGTACAGGACAGGGATCCTATGGCTACACCTTC.

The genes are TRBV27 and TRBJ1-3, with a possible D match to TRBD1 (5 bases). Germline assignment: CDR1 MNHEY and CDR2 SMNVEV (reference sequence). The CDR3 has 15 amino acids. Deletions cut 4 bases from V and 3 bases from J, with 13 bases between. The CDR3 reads CASSSQGRVGNTIYF. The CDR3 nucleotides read TGTGCCAGCAGTTCCCAGGGCAGGGTTGGAAACACCATATATTTT.

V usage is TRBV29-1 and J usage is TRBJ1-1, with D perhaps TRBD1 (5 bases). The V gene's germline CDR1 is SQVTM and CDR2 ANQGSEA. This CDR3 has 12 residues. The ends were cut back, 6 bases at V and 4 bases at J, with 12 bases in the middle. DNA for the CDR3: TGCAGCGTGTTCCGGGGGAGCACTGAAGCTTTCTTT. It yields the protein CSVFRGSTEAFF.

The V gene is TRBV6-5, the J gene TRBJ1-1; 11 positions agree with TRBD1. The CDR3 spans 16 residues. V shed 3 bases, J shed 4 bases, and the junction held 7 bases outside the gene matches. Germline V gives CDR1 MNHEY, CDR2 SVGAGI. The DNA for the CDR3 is TGTGCCAGCAGTTATCGGACAGGGGGCGCCTCCACTGAAGCTTTCTTT. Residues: CASSYRTGGASTEAFF.

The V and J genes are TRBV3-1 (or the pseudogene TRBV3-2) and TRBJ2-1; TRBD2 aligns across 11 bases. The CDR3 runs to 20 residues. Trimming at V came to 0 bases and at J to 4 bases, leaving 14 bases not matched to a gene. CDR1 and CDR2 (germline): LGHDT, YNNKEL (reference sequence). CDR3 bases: TGTGCCAGCAGCCAAGATAGACTACTAGCGGGGGCCAGCCCTTACAATGAGCAGTTCTTC. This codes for CASSQDRLLAGASPYNEQFF.

CDR3 region: CAISEDRGANTEAFF. DNA for the CDR3: TGTGCCATCAGTGAGGACAGGGGGGCGAACACTGAAGCTTTCTTT. This rearrangement joins TRBV10-3 to TRBJ1-1; the match to TRBD1 covers 9 bases. Trimming removed 2 bases from V and 1 base from J; junction bases left unmatched: 2. This CDR3 comprises 15 residues. Germline assignment: CDR1 ENHRY and CDR2 SYGVKD.

The CDR3 is CASSPSDRVGSYEQYF. The CDR3 DNA reads as TGTGCCAGCAGCCCCTCGGACAGGGTGGGTTCCTACGAGCAGTACTTC. The chain is built from TRBV11-3 and TRBJ2-7; 8 bases are shared with TRBD1. The CDR3 spans 16 residues. The V and J ends lost 5 bases and 1 base, in that order; junction bases with no gene match: 10. The germline CDR1 and CDR2 sequences are SGHNT and YENEEA.

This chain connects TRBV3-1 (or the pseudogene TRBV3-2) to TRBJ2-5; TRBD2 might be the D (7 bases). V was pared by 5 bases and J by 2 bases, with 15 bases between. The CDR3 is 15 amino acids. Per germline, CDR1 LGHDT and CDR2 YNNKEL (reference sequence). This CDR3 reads CASSWGRGNQETQYF. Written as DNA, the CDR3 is TGTGCCAGCAGCTGGGGGCGGGGGAATCAAGAGACCCAGTACTTC.

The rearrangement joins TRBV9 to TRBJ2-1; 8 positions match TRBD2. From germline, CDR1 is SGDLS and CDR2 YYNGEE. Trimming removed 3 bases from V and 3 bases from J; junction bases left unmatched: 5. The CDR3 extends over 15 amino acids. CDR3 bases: TGTGCCAGCAGCGCGACTAGCGCCAACTACAATGAGCAGTTCTTC. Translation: CASSATSANYNEQFF.

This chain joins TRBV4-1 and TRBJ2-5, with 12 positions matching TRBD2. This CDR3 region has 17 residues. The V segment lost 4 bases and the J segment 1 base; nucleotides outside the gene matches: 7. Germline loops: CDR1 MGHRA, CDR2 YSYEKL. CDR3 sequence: CASSPRTSGDFQETQYF. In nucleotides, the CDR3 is TGCGCCAGCAGCCCTCGGACTAGCGGGGATTTCCAAGAGACCCAGTACTTC.

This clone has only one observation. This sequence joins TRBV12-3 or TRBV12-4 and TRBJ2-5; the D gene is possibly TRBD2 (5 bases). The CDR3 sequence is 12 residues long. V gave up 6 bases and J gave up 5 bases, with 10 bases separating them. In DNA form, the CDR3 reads TGTGCCAGCAGAAAACTAGGGGAGACCCAGTACTTC. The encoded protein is CASRKLGETQYF.

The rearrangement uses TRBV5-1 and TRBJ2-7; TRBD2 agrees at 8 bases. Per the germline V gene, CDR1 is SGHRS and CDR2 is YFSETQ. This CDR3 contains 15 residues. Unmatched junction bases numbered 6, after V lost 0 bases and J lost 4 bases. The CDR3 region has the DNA TGCGCCAGCAGCTTGGATCGTAGCGGGGCTTACGAGCAGTACTTC. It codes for CASSLDRSGAYEQYF.

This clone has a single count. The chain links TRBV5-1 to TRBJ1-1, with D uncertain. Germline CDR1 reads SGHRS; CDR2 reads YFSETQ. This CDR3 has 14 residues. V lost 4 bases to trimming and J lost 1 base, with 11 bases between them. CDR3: CASSPSGRNTEAFF. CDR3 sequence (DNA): TGCGCCAGCAGCCCTAGCGGGAGGAACACTGAAGCTTTCTTT.

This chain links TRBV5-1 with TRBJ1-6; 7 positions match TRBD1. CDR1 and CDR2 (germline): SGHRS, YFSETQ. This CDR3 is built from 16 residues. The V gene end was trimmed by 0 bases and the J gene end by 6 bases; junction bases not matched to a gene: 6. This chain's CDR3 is CASSLVAGTVNSPLHF. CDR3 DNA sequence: TGCGCCAGCAGCTTGGTGGCTGGGACAGTTAATTCACCCCTCCACTTT. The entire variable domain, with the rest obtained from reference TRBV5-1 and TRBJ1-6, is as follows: KAGVTQTPRYLIKTRGQQVTLSCSPISGHRSVSWYQQTPGQGLQFLFEYFSETQRNKGNFPGRFSGRQFSNSRSEMNVSTLELGDSALYLCASSLVAGTVNSPLHFGNGTRLTVT.

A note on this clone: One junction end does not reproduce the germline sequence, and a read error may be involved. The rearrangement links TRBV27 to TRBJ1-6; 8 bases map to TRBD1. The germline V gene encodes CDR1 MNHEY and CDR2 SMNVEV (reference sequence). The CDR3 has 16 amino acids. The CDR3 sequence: CASRIAPGQDNSPLHF. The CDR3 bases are TGTGCCAGCAGGATAGCACCGGGACAGGATAACTCACCCCTCCACTTT.

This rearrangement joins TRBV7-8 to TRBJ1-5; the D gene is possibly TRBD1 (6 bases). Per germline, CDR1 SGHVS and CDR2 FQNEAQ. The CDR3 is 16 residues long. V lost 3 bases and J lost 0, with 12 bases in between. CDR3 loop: CASSLGTKYSNQPQHF. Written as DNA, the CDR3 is TGTGCCAGCAGCTTGGGGACAAAATATAGCAATCAGCCCCAGCATTTT.

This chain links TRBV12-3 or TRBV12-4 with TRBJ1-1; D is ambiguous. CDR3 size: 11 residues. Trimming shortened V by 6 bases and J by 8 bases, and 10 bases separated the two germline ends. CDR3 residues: CASSHAGEAFF. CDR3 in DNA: TGTGCCAGCAGCCATGCCGGGGAAGCTTTCTTT.